These 28 T cell receptor beta chains were sequenced from one sample in a study of T-cell memory formation after mild COVID-19. TCRdb recomputed calls from the 5' RACE reads with MiXCR, one row per CDR3 protein. The sample holds approximately 500,000 distinct CDR3 sequences, more than 20% seen once. Sequencing was carried out using PBMCs or a T cell subset sorted from them (not recorded which). The receptors shown here come from an adult woman who had mild COVID-19 (a few samples of this study predate the infection). Cell type and time point are not known.

This clonotype was seen a handful of times. The chain uses TRBV29-1 and TRBJ1-5; D ambiguous. The V end lost 8 bases, the J end lost 1 base, and 12 bases lay between the germline ends. Germline V gene sequence: CDR1 SQVTM, CDR2 ANQGSEA. The CDR3 runs to 13 residues. CDR3 residues: CSFRAASNQPQHF. CDR3 DNA: TGCAGCTTCAGAGCAGCGAGCAATCAGCCCCAGCATTTT.

The V and J genes are TRBV5-1 and TRBJ2-3, with a weak D call TRBD2 (6 bases). V was shortened by 5 bases and J by 3 bases, with 19 bases between the two germline ends. This CDR3 has 16 residues. The V gene's germline CDR1 is SGHRS and CDR2 YFSETQ. The CDR3 is CASRGGGGLETDTQYF. The CDR3 DNA sequence: TGCGCCAGCAGGGGGGGAGGAGGGCTTGAAACAGATACGCAGTATTTT.

This clonotype was found a few times. This chain links TRBV20-1 with TRBJ1-1; tentatively, D is TRBD1 (5 bases). Trimming took 6 bases from V and 2 from J, leaving 13 bases between them. Germline CDR1 DFQATT, CDR2 SNEGSKA (reference sequence). The CDR3 consists of 13 residues. In DNA, the CDR3 is TGCAGTGCCACCGGGACGGGAAACACTGAAGCTTTCTTT. Amino acid sequence: CSATGTGNTEAFF.

The chain joins TRBV7-2 to TRBJ2-1; TRBD2 matches at 9 bases. Germline CDR1 and CDR2: SGHTA and FQGNSA. The CDR3 sequence is 15 residues long. Trimming at V came to 4 bases and at J to 8 bases, leaving 9 bases not matched to a gene. The DNA for the CDR3 is TGTGCCAGCAGCTCATCGGGACTAGCTGCCCATGAGCAGTTCTTC. Its protein product is CASSSSGLAAHEQFF.

CDR3: CSVEDGGRSNEKLFF. The CDR3 DNA is TGCAGCGTTGAAGATGGGGGGCGGTCTAATGAAAAACTGTTTTTT. The J gene is TRBJ1-4, the V gene TRBV29-1; D may be TRBD1 (6 bases). The CDR3 sequence is 15 residues long. The germline V and J ends were trimmed by 0 bases and 3 bases, with 11 bases remaining between them. Germline CDR1 is SQVTM and CDR2 is ANQGSEA.

The chain combines TRBV7-2 with TRBJ1-6; D may be TRBD1 (5 bases). The germline gives CDR1 SGHTA, CDR2 FQGNSA. Deletions cut 2 bases from V and 7 bases from J, with 9 bases between. This CDR3 is built from 14 residues. The CDR3 DNA reads as TGTGCCAGCAGCTTACGTCGACAGAATTCACCCCTCCACTTT. This translates into CASSLRRQNSPLHF.

The chain has TRBV5-1 and TRBJ2-7; no firm D call. The CDR3 is made up of 14 amino acids. V lost 0 bases and J 5 bases, leaving 12 bases between the germline ends. Germline CDR1 SGHRS, CDR2 YFSETQ. The CDR3 here is CASSLVVPGDEQYF. In DNA form, the CDR3 reads TGCGCCAGCAGCTTGGTTGTTCCGGGTGACGAGCAGTACTTC.

For the CDR3, the DNA is TGTGCCAGCAGAACTGGACAGGGGGCTTACTACGAGCAGTACTTC. It encodes CASRTGQGAYYEQYF. This rearrangement joins TRBV2 to TRBJ2-7, with TRBD1 matching over 11 bases. Unmatched junction bases numbered 7, after V lost 6 bases and J lost 3 bases. Looked up from germline, CDR1 is SNHLY and CDR2 is FYNNEI. This CDR3 comprises 15 residues.

This chain uses TRBV9 with TRBJ1-3; no definite D call. The length of the CDR3 is 17 residues. Trimming took off 0 bases at V and 2 bases at J, with 15 bases between the two ends. Looked up from germline, CDR1 is SGDLS and CDR2 is YYNGEE. The CDR3: CASSVAPGPSPGNTIYF. The CDR3 nucleotides read TGTGCCAGCAGCGTAGCCCCGGGCCCCAGCCCTGGAAACACCATATATTTT.

The chain links TRBV10-3 to TRBJ2-7; the D gene is possibly TRBD1 (5 bases). The length of the CDR3 is 12 residues. From germline, CDR1 is ENHRY and CDR2 SYGVKD. Trimming pared 2 bases from V and 3 bases from J, leaving 5 bases between. CDR3 protein: CAISEDSYEQYF. In DNA, the CDR3 is TGTGCCATCAGTGAGGACAGCTACGAGCAGTACTTC.

This chain joins TRBV3-1 and TRBJ2-7; 11 bases are a match to TRBD1. The ends lost 0 bases at V and 3 bases at J; junction bases unmatched: 1. This CDR3 spans 15 amino acids. The germline V gene has CDR1 LGHDT and CDR2 YNNKEL (reference sequence). CDR3 DNA sequence: TGTGCCAGCAGCCAAGATGGGACAGGGGGCTACGAGCAGTACTTC. It encodes CASSQDGTGGYEQYF.

The rearrangement links TRBV11-2 to TRBJ1-3, with TRBD1 identical over 7 bases. CDR1 and CDR2 from the germline V gene are SGHAT and FQNNGV. Trimming took 2 bases from V and 4 from J; bases not matched to a gene: 2. The CDR3 has 14 amino acids. CDR3 amino acids: CASSLLDRGNTIYF. CDR3 DNA sequence: TGTGCCAGCAGCTTATTGGACAGGGGAAACACCATATATTTT.

The chain recombines TRBV4-2 with TRBJ2-3, with D possibly matching TRBD2 (6 bases). Germline-derived CDR1 and CDR2 are LGHNA and YNFKEQ. Trimming cost V 0 bases and J 6 bases, with 10 bases left between them. The CDR3 totals 14 residues. The CDR3 region is CASSQELAGDTQYF. The CDR3 nucleotides read TGTGCCAGCAGCCAAGAACTAGCCGGTGATACGCAGTATTTT.

The rearrangement joins TRBV12-3 or TRBV12-4 to TRBJ1-2; weak D call: TRBD1 (6 bases). With 7 bases removed from V and 8 bases from J, the gap between germline ends came to 14 bases. This CDR3 has 12 residues. This chain's CDR3 is CASTLGGGGYTF. The CDR3 nucleotides are TGTGCCAGCACTCTCGGGGGCGGAGGCTACACCTTC.

The rearrangement joins TRBV5-1 to TRBJ2-7; D gene ambiguous. The ends were cut back, 4 bases at V and 2 bases at J, with 10 bases in the middle. CDR1 is SGHRS and CDR2 is YFSETQ in the germline V gene. The CDR3 loop spans 13 amino acids. CDR3 amino acids: CASSPRAPYEQYF. The CDR3 DNA reads as TGCGCCAGCAGCCCCAGAGCCCCCTACGAGCAGTACTTC.

Only a few counts were recorded for this clonotype. V usage is TRBV7-9 and J usage is TRBJ2-7; a possible D gene is TRBD1 (7 bases). This CDR3 is built from 15 residues. V was clipped by 5 bases and J by 3 bases, with 17 bases between them. Germline V gene data show CDR1 as SEHNR and CDR2 as FQNEAQ (reference sequence). The DNA of the CDR3 is TGTGCCAGCAGCGACGAACTAGCAGGGGGCTACGAGCAGTACTTC. It translates to CASSDELAGGYEQYF.

In this sample, this clonotype turned up a few times. This rearrangement joins TRBV5-1 to TRBJ2-1; unclear D gene. The CDR3 totals 16 residues. CDR1 and CDR2 from the germline V gene are SGHRS and YFSETQ. The V gene lost 3 bases and the J gene lost 4 bases, with 17 bases spanning the gap. CDR3 in DNA: TGCGCCAGCAGCTGGACCGACGTAAGGGATTACAATGAGCAGTTCTTC. Translation gives CASSWTDVRDYNEQFF.

This clonotype appeared a few times. The genes are TRBV11-2 and TRBJ2-3; 7 nucleotides align to TRBD2. The CDR3 runs 17 residues. V was clipped by 5 bases and J by 0 bases; unmatched bases: 11. From germline, CDR1 is SGHAT and CDR2 FQNNGV. CDR3 DNA sequence: TGTGCCAGCAGCGTGCCCCCGCGGGAGTGGAGCACAGATACGCAGTATTTT. As protein: CASSVPPREWSTDTQYF.

This chain joins TRBV29-1 and TRBJ2-6, with D tentatively TRBD1 (5 bases). V was shortened by 7 bases and J by 1 base, with 17 bases between the two germline ends. The CDR3 has 16 amino acids. CDR1 and CDR2 (germline): SQVTM, ANQGSEA. The CDR3 region is CSATGSQESGANVLTF. The DNA for the CDR3 is TGCAGCGCTACAGGCTCCCAAGAATCTGGGGCCAACGTCCTGACTTTC.

This clonotype has just a few counts. The rearrangement joins TRBV24-1 to TRBJ1-5; D is undetermined. The CDR3 has 12 amino acids. Trimming stripped 2 bases from V and 7 bases from J, with 5 bases between. Germline CDR1 KGHDR, CDR2 SFDVKD. The CDR3 region is CATSDSGQPQHF. The CDR3 DNA is TGTGCCACCAGTGATTCAGGACAGCCCCAGCATTTT.

This sequence joins TRBV5-1 and TRBJ2-3, with D possibly TRBD2 on 6 matching bases. V was pared by 0 bases and J by 2 bases, with 13 bases between. The CDR3 has 16 residues. The germline gives CDR1 SGHRS, CDR2 YFSETQ. CDR3 protein: CASSLEVSGPTDTQYF. Written as DNA, the CDR3 is TGCGCCAGCAGCTTGGAGGTTAGCGGACCCACAGATACGCAGTATTTT.

This clonotype was seen more than once but under ten times. The rearrangement joins TRBV5-4 to TRBJ2-7; D tentatively reads TRBD1 or TRBD2 (5 bases each). Germline V CDR1 and CDR2: SGHNT, YYREEE (reference sequence). The CDR3 runs to 15 residues. Trimming took 4 bases from V and 3 from J, leaving 17 bases between them. The CDR3 is CASSLTRGALYEQYF. The CDR3, as DNA: TGTGCCAGCAGCCTTACTAGGGGCGCTCTCTACGAGCAGTACTTC.

This clonotype was seen more than once but under ten times. This chain uses TRBV11-2 with TRBJ2-7, with TRBD1 as a possible D gene (5 bases). V shed 1 base and J shed 6 bases, with 16 bases lying between them. Looked up from germline, CDR1 is SGHAT and CDR2 is FQNNGV. There are 15 residues in the CDR3. The CDR3 coding sequence is TGTGCCAGCAGCTTAGCTTTCACAGATAGGGGCGAGCAGTACTTC. Protein: CASSLAFTDRGEQYF.

V is TRBV30 and J is TRBJ2-3; 8 bases match TRBD2. Germline loops: CDR1 GTSNPN, CDR2 SVGIG (reference sequence). There are 14 residues in the CDR3. V shed 4 bases and J 7 bases; nucleotides not matched to a gene: 10. CDR3 coding DNA: TGTGCCTGGATTGGGGCCCCGGGGGGGAATACGCAGTATTTT. Its protein product is CAWIGAPGGNTQYF. Using reference TRBV30 and TRBJ2-3 for the parts outside the CDR3, the full variable domain is SQTIHQWPATLVQPVGSPLSLECTVEGTSNPNLYWYRQAAGRGLQLLFYSVGIGQISSEVPQNLSASRPQDRQFILSSKKLLLSDSGFYLCAWIGAPGGNTQYFGPGTRLTVL.

This clonotype has a count of ten or more. J is TRBJ2-1 and V is TRBV20-1; D is unclear. The CDR3 runs to 15 residues. Trimming took off 2 bases at V and 12 bases at J, with 23 bases between the two ends. Per germline, CDR1 DFQATT and CDR2 SNEGSKA (reference sequence). The CDR3 DNA sequence: TGCAGTGCTAGAATTGCCCTAGAATTGTCCAGAGGGCAGTTCTTC. It encodes CSARIALELSRGQFF.

The V and J genes are TRBV12-3 or TRBV12-4 and TRBJ2-1; TRBD2 aligns across 14 bases. This CDR3 region has 16 residues. The V segment lost 5 bases and the J segment 6 bases; nucleotides outside the gene matches: 6. The CDR3 loop reads CASSPQGLAGANEQFF. CDR3 in DNA: TGTGCCAGCAGTCCTCAGGGACTAGCGGGAGCCAATGAGCAGTTCTTC.

V usage is TRBV7-9 and J usage is TRBJ1-1, with a tentative D call TRBD1 (6 bases). The V gene's germline CDR1 is SEHNR and CDR2 FQNEAQ (reference sequence). V dropped 1 base and J dropped 0 bases, with 18 bases sitting between them. The CDR3 sequence is 18 residues long. CDR3 in amino acids: CASSLGQGPPKLNTEAFF. CDR3 bases: TGTGCCAGCAGCTTAGGGCAGGGGCCTCCTAAATTGAACACTGAAGCTTTCTTT.

The chain has TRBV12-3 or TRBV12-4 and TRBJ1-1, with TRBD1 as a possible D gene (5 bases). CDR3 length equals 15 residues. V lost 5 bases to trimming and J lost 4 bases, with 17 bases between them. Here the CDR3 DNA reads TGTGCCAGCAGTCGATACCAGACAGTGAGCACTGAAGCTTTCTTT. Amino acids: CASSRYQTVSTEAFF.